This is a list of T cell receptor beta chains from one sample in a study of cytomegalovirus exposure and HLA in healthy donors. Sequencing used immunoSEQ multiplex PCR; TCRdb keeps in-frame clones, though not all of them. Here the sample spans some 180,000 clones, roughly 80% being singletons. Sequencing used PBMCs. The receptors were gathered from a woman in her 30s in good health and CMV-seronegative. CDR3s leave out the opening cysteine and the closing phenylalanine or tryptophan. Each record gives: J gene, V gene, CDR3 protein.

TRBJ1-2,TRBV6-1,ASSEASDRNYGYT
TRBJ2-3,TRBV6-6,ASSLNMGGTDTQY
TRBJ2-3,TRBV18,ASLPGGTTDTQY
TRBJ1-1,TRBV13,ASSLEGRGEAF
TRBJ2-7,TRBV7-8,ASSPAYEQY
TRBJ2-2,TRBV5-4,ASSVRLADNTGELF
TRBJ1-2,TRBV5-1,ASSPAWGPNYGYT
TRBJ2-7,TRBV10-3,AISESQGGSSSRVYEQY
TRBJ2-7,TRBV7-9,ASRDGTVGSYEQY
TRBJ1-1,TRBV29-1,SVRGQGGTKKNTEAF